A selection of T cell receptor beta chains follows, all from one sample in a study of blood T cells in healthy people across ages. In TCRdb, the 5' RACE reads were re-called with MiXCR into one record per CDR3 protein. The table has around 1,000,000 distinct CDR3 sequences, almost 25% seen once. Separately, the same data were catalogued under a study of T cells of mothers and their children.

The specimen was blood. These receptors all stem from a girl between 2 and 10 years old in good health. The CDR3 runs from the conserved cysteine through the conserved F or W. The order of the fields is D gene, clone size, J gene, V gene, CDR3 DNA, CDR3 protein. A D gene is named only where the DNA matches it firmly. The size entry is marked missing in some rows and otherwise reads once, few, many or a size class.

TRBD2 | few | TRBJ2-3 | TRBV29-1 | TGCAGCGTTGAAGAGGGGGCCGGGAGGGCCCCAGATACGCAGTATTTT | CSVEEGAGRAPDTQYF
. | few | TRBJ2-3 | TRBV27 | TGTGCCAGCAGTCAAGAGACAGGAGAAATCACAGATACGCAGTATTTT | CASSQETGEITDTQYF
TRBD1 | . | TRBJ2-1 | TRBV9 | TGTGCCAGCAGCGCCCGGGACAGGGAGTACAATGAGCAGTTCTTC | CASSARDREYNEQFF
. | . | TRBJ1-1 | TRBV27 | TGTGCCAGCAGTAGTCCAGGTATGGGCACTGAAGCTTTCTTT | CASSSPGMGTEAFF
. | few | TRBJ1-5 | TRBV5-4 | TGTGCCAGCAGCAGGGCTGGTGAGAATCAGCCCCAGCATTTT | CASSRAGENQPQHF
. | few | TRBJ2-6 | TRBV29-1 | TGCAGCGTTGGGGCAGGGTCCAACGTCCTGACTTTC | CSVGAGSNVLTF
. | . | TRBJ2-2 | TRBV4-1 | TGCGCCAGCAGCCTTTCGGGGGCGCGGAGTGACGGGGAGCTGTTTTTT | CASSLSGARSDGELFF
TRBD2 | . | TRBJ2-3 | TRBV19 | TGTGCCAGTAGTAGCGGGGGGGGCCGCACGCAGTATTTT | CASSSGGGRTQYF
TRBD2 | few | TRBJ2-1 | TRBV10-1 | TGCGCCAGCAGTGATCGACTAGCGGGGAACGATGAGCAGTTCTTC | CASSDRLAGNDEQFF
. | . | TRBJ2-1 | TRBV10-3 | TGTGCCATCAAGAATCCAGCCGACAATGAGCAGTTCTTC | CAIKNPADNEQFF
. | few | TRBJ1-1 | TRBV12-5 | TGTGCTAGTGGTCCCCGGACAGACAACACTGAAGCTTTCTTT | CASGPRTDNTEAFF
. | few | TRBJ1-2 | TRBV5-5 | TGTGCCAGCAGCCTCGGGACATTCTACGGCTACACCTTC | CASSLGTFYGYTF
. | few | TRBJ2-5 | TRBV13 | TGTGCCAGCAGCGCCCACCCGTACCAAGAGACCCAGTACTTC | CASSAHPYQETQYF
. | few | TRBJ1-3 | TRBV29-1 | TGCAGCGCGGCCACGGGTGGGGATAACACCATATATTTT | CSAATGGDNTIYF
. | . | TRBJ2-2 | TRBV18 | TGTGCCAGCTCACCACCGAATTTCCAAGGCGGGGAGCTGTTTTTT | CASSPPNFQGGELFF
. | . | TRBJ1-1 | TRBV29-1 | TGCAGCGTTGTTGGGTGGGAGAACACTGAAGCTTTCTTT | CSVVGWENTEAFF
TRBD1 | . | TRBJ1-2 | TRBV27 | TGTGCCAGCAGTTTATCAGGGGGCGAAGATGGCTACACCTTC | CASSLSGGEDGYTF
. | . | TRBJ2-4 | TRBV6-5 | TGTGCCTGCAGTTACTCGTGGTCAGGGGTGGTAGCCAAAAACATTCAGTACTTC | CACSYSWSGVVAKNIQYF
TRBD1 | . | TRBJ2-4 | TRBV7-9 | TGTGCCAGCAGCTTAGTGGCCGGGACAGTAAACATTCAGTACTTC | CASSLVAGTVNIQYF
. | . | TRBJ2-5 | TRBV12-3/TRBV12-4 | TGTGCCAGCAGTGGACCCGGACCCAGTCGGGAGACCCAGTACTTC | CASSGPGPSRETQYF
. | few | TRBJ2-7 | TRBV18 | TGTGCCAGCTCACCGGGTTTGGGACGCCTCTACGAGCAGTACTTC | CASSPGLGRLYEQYF
TRBD2 | . | TRBJ2-3 | TRBV6-4 | TGTGCCAGCAGTGACTCGGGACTAGCGGGGGGGCCTGCAGATACGCAGTATTTT | CASSDSGLAGGPADTQYF
. | once | TRBJ1-6 | TRBV28 | TGTGCCAGCCTACTTGGTACGGAGAATTCACCCCTCCACTTT | CASLLGTENSPLHF
TRBD2 | . | TRBJ2-3 | TRBV4-3 | TGCGCCAGCAGCCAAGATTGGGGCGGGGGTACAGATACGCAGTATTTT | CASSQDWGGGTDTQYF
. | few | TRBJ2-1 | TRBV9 | TGTGCCAGCAGGGCTATGGAGGGGGTGGGTGAGCAGTTCTTC | CASRAMEGVGEQFF
. | few | TRBJ2-2 | TRBV15 | TGTGCCACCAGCAGAGACCTTCTCAGGGTCTTAAACACCGGGGAGCTGTTTTTT | CATSRDLLRVLNTGELFF
. | . | TRBJ2-5 | TRBV13 | TGTGCCAGCAGCTTAGGTCCTAGATACCAAGAGACCCAGTACTTC | CASSLGPRYQETQYF
TRBD2 | many | TRBJ2-1 | TRBV3-1 | TGTGCCAGCAGCCTGCTAGCGGGGGGCTCTTTAAGCTCCTACAATGAGCAGTTCTTC | CASSLLAGGSLSSYNEQFF
TRBD2 | few | TRBJ2-7 | TRBV27 | TGTGCCAGCAGTGACAGAAGCGGGATTTACTACGAGCAGTACTTC | CASSDRSGIYYEQYF
. | few | TRBJ2-1 | TRBV7-3 | TGTGCCAGCAGCTTAACGTGGGGGAGGTACAATGAGCAGTTCTTC | CASSLTWGRYNEQFF
TRBD2 | few | TRBJ2-7 | TRBV7-6 | TGTGCCAGCAGCTTAGCCAGTCGGGGGGGCTGGGGCGAGCAGTACTTC | CASSLASRGGWGEQYF
. | . | TRBJ2-2 | TRBV24-1 | TGTGCCCCCAGTGATTCCGTAACCCTAGTGAACACCGGGGAGCTGTTTTTT | CAPSDSVTLVNTGELFF
. | once | TRBJ1-1 | TRBV29-1 | TGCAGCGAAACAGGGTTGAACACTGAAGCTTTCTTT | CSETGLNTEAFF
. | . | TRBJ1-2 | TRBV20-1 | TGCAGTGCTAGTCCTTTGGACAGCTCTATGTTCTATGGCTACACCTTC | CSASPLDSSMFYGYTF
TRBD1 | few | TRBJ1-2 | TRBV6-2/TRBV6-3 | TGTGCCAGCAGTTCGTGGGACAGACAGGGCGACGGCTACACCTTC | CASSSWDRQGDGYTF
TRBD2 | . | TRBJ2-7 | TRBV7-6 | TGTGCCAGCAGCTTAGGGCCCCTAGCGGGAGGTTCCTACGAGCAGTACTTC | CASSLGPLAGGSYEQYF
. | . | TRBJ2-7 | TRBV5-1 | TGCGCCAGCAGCTCGACGGGCCTCGACTACGAGCAGTACTTC | CASSSTGLDYEQYF
. | many | TRBJ2-2 | TRBV20-1 | TGCAGTGCTAGAGATTGGGGAGCGGGCCTCACCGGGGAGCTGTTTTTT | CSARDWGAGLTGELFF
. | few | TRBJ2-3 | TRBV4-1 | TGCGCCAGCAGCCAAGTAGGGGTCTCGGCGGCAGATACGCAGTATTTT | CASSQVGVSAADTQYF
TRBD1 | few | TRBJ2-3 | TRBV15 | TGTGCCACCGCCCAGGGGGTCCCCGATACGCAGTATTTT | CATAQGVPDTQYF
. | . | TRBJ1-2 | TRBV12-3/TRBV12-4 | TGTGCCAGCAGTTATCCGGGCGGGGGGCAAGAGGATGGCTACACCTTC | CASSYPGGGQEDGYTF
. | once | TRBJ2-5 | TRBV9 | TGTGCCAGCAGCGACCACCCGGTAGTGGTCCAAGAGACCCAGTACTTC | CASSDHPVVVQETQYF